This T cell receptor beta chain is from a study of tissue T cells after allogeneic stem cell transplantation. Study context: CD3+ T cells were flow-sorted when enough cells; otherwise DNA extracted directly.

After removal of 6 bases from V and 3 bases from J, the junction contained 3 bases not matched to a gene. This CDR3 is 13 amino acids long. Germline V gene sequence: CDR1 KGHSH, CDR2 LQKENI. Sequencing was performed with immunoSEQ multiplex PCR; in TCRdb, only in-frame clones are kept and a portion is missing. The sample has about 26,000 clones, about 89% seen once. The chain employs TRBV18 and TRBJ1-1; 8 bases fit TRBD1. This material consisted of blood, taken before transplantation. The TCR comes from a male donor aged 60 or older who later had graft-versus-host disease after an allogeneic stem cell transplant. CDR3: CASSPGQDTEAFF. The CDR3 DNA reads as TGTGCCAGCTCTCCGGGACAGGACACTGAAGCTTTCTTT.